This T cell receptor beta chain derives from a study of blood T cell repertoires in COVID-19. The table came from immunoSEQ multiplex PCR; TCRdb's copy has only in-frame clones and leaves some out. The sample yields more than 85,000 clones, around 68% seen once. Sample: peripheral blood. The origin of this receptor is a woman in her sixties with acute or convalescent COVID-19.

CDR3 nucleotides: TGTGCCAGCAGTTTGTCAGGGGGTTCCTACGAGCAGTACTTC. The encoded protein is CASSLSGGSYEQYF. The chain combines TRBV28 with TRBJ2-7; TRBD1 matches 7 bases. Per the germline V gene, CDR1 is MDHEN and CDR2 is SYDVKM. V lost 3 bases and J lost 1; bases outside the gene matches: 3. The CDR3 sequence is 14 residues long.